What follows describes a single T cell receptor (beta chain). This specimen belongs to a study of identifying expanded T cells in peripheral blood. The V gene's germline CDR1 is SGHTA and CDR2 FQGNSA. The CDR3 spans 16 residues. V gave up 0 bases and J gave up 0 bases, with 9 bases separating them. TCRdb keeps only in-frame clones here, not all; method: immunoSEQ multiplex PCR. The sample contains tens of thousands of clones, roughly 84% of which appear only once. This chain connects TRBV7-2 to TRBJ1-5, with D perhaps TRBD1 (5 bases). Sequenced input: blood. The sequence was obtained from a person aged 18 to 75 in good health. As DNA, the CDR3 is TGTGCCAGCAGCTTAGCTGGGGGAGGTAGCAATCAGCCCCAGCATTTT. Translated: CASSLAGGGSNQPQHF.